The text below deals with one TCR beta chain. The length of the CDR3 is 13 residues. CDR1 and CDR2 from the germline V gene are SGHVS and FNYEAQ. The V and J ends lost 2 bases and 6 bases respectively, with 10 bases between them. These data belong to a study of blood T cell repertoires in COVID-19. Clones were read by immunoSEQ multiplex PCR, and TCRdb kept only the in-frame ones, dropping some. The sample lists around 330,000 clones, about 92% occurring once. Sequencing was carried out using PBMCs or T cells enriched from blood (not recorded which). The receptor was derived from a man aged 60 to 69 who had recovered from COVID-19. The V and J genes are TRBV7-6 and TRBJ1-1, with a possible D match to TRBD1 (5 bases). CDR3 in DNA: TGTGCCAGCAGCTTAACGGTGACAGCTGAAGCTTTCTTT. Translation: CASSLTVTAEAFF. Combining the CDR3 with reference TRBV7-6 and TRBJ1-1 gives the whole variable domain GAGVSQSPRYKVTKRGQDVALRCDPISGHVSLYWYRQALGQGPEFLTYFNYEAQQDKSGLPNDRFSAERPEGSISTLTIQRTEQRDSAMYRCASSLTVTAEAFFGQGTRLTVV.